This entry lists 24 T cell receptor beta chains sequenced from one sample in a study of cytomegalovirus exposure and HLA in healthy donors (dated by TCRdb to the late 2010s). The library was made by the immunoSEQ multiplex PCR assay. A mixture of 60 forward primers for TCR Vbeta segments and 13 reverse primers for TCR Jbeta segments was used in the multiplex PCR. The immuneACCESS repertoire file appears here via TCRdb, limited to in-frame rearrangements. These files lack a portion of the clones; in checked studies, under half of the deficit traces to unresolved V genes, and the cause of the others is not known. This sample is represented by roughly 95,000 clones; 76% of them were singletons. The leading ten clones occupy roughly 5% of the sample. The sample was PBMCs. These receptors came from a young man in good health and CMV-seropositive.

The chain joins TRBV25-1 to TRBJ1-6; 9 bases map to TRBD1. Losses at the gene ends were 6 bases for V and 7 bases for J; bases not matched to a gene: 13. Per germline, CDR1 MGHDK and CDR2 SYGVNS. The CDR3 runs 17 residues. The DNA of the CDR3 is TGTGCCAGCAGCCCAGGGACAGGGTCAAGCGGGAATTCACCCCTCCACTTT. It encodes CASSPGTGSSGNSPLHF.

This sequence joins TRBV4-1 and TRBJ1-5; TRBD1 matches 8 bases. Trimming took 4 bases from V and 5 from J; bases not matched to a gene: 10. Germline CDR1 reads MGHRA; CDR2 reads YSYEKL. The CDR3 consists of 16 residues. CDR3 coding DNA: TGCGCCAGCAGCCCGGATAGCGCAGGGGGCTATCAGCCCCAGCATTTT. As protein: CASSPDSAGGYQPQHF.

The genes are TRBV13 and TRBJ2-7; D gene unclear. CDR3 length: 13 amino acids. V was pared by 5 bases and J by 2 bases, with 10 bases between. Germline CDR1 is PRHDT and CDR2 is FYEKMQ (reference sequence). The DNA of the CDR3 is TGTGCCAGCAGCCCCCCCGACACCTACGAGCAGTACGTC. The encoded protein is CASSPPDTYEQYV.

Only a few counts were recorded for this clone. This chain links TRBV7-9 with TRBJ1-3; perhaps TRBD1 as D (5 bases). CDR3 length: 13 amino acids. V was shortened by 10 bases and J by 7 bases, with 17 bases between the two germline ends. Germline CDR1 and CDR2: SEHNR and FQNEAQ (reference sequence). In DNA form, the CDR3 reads TGTGCCACCCGGACAAAGGGGTACAACACCATATATTTT. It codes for CATRTKGYNTIYF.

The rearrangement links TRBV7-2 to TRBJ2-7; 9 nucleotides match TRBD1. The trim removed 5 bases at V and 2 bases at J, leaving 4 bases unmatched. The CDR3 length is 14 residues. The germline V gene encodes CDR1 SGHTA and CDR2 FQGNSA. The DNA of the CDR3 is TGTGCCAGCAGCGAATACAGGGGGCCCTACGAGCAGTACTTC. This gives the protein CASSEYRGPYEQYF.

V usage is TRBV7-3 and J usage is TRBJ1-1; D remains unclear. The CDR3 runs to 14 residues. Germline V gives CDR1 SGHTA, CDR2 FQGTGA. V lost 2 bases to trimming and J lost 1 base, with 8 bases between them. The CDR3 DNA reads TGTGCCAGCAGCTTATTGGCGGGGAACACTGAAGCTTTCTTT. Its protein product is CASSLLAGNTEAFF. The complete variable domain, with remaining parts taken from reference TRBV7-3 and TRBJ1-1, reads GAGVSQTPSNKVTEKGKYVELRCDPISGHTALYWYRQSLGQGPEFLIYFQGTGAADDSGLPNDRFFAVRPEGSVSTLKIQRTERGDSAVYLCASSLLAGNTEAFFGQGTRLTVV.

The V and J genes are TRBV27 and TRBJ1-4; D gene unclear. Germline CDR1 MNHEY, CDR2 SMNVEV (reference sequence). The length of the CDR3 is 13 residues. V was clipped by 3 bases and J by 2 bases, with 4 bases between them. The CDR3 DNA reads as TGTGCCAGCAGTTTTCGTACTAATGAAAAACTGTTTTTT. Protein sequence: CASSFRTNEKLFF.

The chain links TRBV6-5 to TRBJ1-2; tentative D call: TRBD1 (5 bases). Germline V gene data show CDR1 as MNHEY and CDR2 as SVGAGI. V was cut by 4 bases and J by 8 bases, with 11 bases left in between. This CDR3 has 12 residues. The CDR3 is CASSSGLLGYTF. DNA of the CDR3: TGTGCCAGCAGTTCAGGGCTCTTAGGCTACACCTTC.

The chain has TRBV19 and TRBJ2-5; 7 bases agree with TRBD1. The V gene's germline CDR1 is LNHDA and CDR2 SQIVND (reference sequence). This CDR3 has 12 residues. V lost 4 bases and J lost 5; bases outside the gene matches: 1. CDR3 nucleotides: TGTGCCAGTAGTAAGGACAGGGAGACCCAGTACTTC. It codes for CASSKDRETQYF.

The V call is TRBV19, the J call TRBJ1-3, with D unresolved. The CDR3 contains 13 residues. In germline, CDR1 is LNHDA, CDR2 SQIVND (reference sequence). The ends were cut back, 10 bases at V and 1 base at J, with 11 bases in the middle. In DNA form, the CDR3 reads TGTGCCACCGGGAGCCTGTCTGGAAACACCATATATTTT. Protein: CATGSLSGNTIYF.

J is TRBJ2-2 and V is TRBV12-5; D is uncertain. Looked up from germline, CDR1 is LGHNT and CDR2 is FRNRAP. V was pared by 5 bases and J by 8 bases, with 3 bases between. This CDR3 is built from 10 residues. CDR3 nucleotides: TGTGCTAGTGGTCAAGGGGAGCTGTTTTTT. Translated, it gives CASGQGELFF.

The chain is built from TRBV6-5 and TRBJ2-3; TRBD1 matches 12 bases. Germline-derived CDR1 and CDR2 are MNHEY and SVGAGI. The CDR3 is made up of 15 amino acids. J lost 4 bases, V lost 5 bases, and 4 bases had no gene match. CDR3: CASSTGTGGADTQYF. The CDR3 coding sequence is TGTGCCAGCAGTACCGGGACAGGGGGCGCAGATACGCAGTATTTT.

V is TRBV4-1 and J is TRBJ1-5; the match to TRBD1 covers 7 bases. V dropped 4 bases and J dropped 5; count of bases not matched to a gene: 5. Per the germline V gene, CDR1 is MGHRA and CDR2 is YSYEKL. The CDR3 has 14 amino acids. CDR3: CASSPRDSDQPQHF. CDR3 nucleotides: TGCGCCAGCAGCCCCCGGGACAGCGATCAGCCCCAGCATTTT.

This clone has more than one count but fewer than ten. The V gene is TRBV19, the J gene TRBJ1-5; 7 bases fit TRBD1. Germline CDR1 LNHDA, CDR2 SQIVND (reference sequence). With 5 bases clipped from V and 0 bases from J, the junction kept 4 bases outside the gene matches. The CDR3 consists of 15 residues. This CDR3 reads CASSPGTDSNQPQHF. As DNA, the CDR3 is TGTGCCAGTAGTCCCGGGACAGATAGCAATCAGCCCCAGCATTTT. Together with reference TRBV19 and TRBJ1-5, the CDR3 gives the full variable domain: DGGITQSPKYLFRKEGQNVTLSCEQNLNHDAMYWYRQDPGQGLRLIYYSQIVNDFQKGDIAEGYSVSREKKESFPLTVTSAQKNPTAFYLCASSPGTDSNQPQHFGDGTRLSIL.

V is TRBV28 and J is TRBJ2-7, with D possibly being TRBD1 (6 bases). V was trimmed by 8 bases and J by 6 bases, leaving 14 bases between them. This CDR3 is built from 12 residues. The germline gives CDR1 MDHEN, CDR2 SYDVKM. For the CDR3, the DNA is TGTGCCAGCTCAGGGGAACTGGGCGAGCAGTACTTC. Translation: CASSGELGEQYF.

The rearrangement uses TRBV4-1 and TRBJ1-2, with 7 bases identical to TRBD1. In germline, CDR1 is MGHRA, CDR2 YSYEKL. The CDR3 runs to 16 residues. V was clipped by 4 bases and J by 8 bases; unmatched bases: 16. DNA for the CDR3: TGCGCCAGCAGCCTCGTTAGGGGGGACAGACTTTTCGGCTACACCTTC. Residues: CASSLVRGDRLFGYTF.

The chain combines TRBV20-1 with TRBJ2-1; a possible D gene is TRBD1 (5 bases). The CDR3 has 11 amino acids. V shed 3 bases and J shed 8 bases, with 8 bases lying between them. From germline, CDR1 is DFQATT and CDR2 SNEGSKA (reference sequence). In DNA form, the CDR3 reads TGCAGTGCTAGCGGCAGGGATGAGCAGTTCTTC. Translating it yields CSASGRDEQFF.

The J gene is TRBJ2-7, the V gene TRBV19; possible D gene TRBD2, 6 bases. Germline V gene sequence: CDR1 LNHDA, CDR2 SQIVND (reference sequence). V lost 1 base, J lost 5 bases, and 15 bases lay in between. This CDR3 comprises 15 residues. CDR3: CASSIAASEEDEQYF. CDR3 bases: TGTGCCAGTAGTATAGCGGCTAGCGAGGAAGACGAGCAGTACTTC. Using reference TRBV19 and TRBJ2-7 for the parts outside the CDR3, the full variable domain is DGGITQSPKYLFRKEGQNVTLSCEQNLNHDAMYWYRQDPGQGLRLIYYSQIVNDFQKGDIAEGYSVSREKKESFPLTVTSAQKNPTAFYLCASSIAASEEDEQYFGPGTRLTVT.

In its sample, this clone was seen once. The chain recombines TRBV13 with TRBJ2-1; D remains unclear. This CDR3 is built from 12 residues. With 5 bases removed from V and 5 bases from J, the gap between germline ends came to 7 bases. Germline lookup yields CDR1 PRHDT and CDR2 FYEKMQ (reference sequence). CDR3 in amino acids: CASSRRDNEQFF. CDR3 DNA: TGTGCCAGCAGCCGCCGGGACAATGAGCAGTTCTTC. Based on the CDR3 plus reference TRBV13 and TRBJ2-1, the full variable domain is AAGVIQSPRHLIKEKRETATLKCYPIPRHDTVYWYQQGPGQDPQFLISFYEKMQSDKGSIPDRFSAQQFSDYHSELNMSSLELGDSALYFCASSRRDNEQFFGPGTRLTVL.

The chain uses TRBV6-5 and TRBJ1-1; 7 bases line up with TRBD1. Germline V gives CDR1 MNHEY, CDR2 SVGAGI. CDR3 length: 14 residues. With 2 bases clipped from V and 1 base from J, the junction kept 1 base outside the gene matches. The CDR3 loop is CASSYGTANTEAFF. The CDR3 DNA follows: TGTGCCAGCAGTTACGGGACAGCGAACACTGAAGCTTTCTTT.

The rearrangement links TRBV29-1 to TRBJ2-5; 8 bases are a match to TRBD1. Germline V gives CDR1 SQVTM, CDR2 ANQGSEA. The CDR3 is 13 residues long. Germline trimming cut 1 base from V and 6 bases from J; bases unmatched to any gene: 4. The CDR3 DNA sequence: TGCAGCGTTGAAGGTCGACAGGGGCAGACCCAGTACTTC. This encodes CSVEGRQGQTQYF. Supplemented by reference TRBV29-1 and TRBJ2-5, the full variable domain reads SAVISQKPSRDICQRGTSLTIQCQVDSQVTMMFWYRQQPGQSLTLIATANQGSEATYESGFVIDKFPISRPNLTFSTLTVSNMSPEDSSIYLCSVEGRQGQTQYFGPGTRLLVL.

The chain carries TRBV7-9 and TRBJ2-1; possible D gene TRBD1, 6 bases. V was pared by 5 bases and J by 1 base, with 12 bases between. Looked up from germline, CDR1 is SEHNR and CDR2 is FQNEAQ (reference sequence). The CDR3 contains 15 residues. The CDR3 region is CASSLQGTSYNEQFF. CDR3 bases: TGTGCCAGCAGCCTCCAGGGGACGTCCTACAATGAGCAGTTCTTC.

In DNA form, the CDR3 reads TGTGCCAGCACCCCCGGGGGGCGGATTCAAGAGACCCAGTACTTC. This gives the protein CASTPGGRIQETQYF. The genes are TRBV7-2 and TRBJ2-5; D possibly corresponds to TRBD2 (7 bases). CDR1 is SGHTA and CDR2 is FQGNSA in the germline V gene. This CDR3 is 15 amino acids long. V was clipped by 7 bases and J by 2 bases, with 17 bases between them.

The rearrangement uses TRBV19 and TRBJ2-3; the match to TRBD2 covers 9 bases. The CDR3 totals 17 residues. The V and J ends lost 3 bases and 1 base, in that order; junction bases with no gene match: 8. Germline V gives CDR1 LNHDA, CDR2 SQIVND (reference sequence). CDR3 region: CASSIFLRGGGTDTQYF. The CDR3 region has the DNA TGTGCCAGTAGTATTTTTTTGCGGGGGGGCGGCACAGATACGCAGTATTTT.